The clone carrying this T cell receptor beta chain was detected many times. Its target is not known. The length of the CDR3 is 12 residues. The germline gives CDR1 MDHEN, CDR2 SYDVKM. The ends were cut back, 6 bases at V and 4 bases at J, with 8 bases in the middle. The data belong to a study of T cells in Graves' hyperthyroidism and ophthalmopathy. Study observations and caveats: Stable hyperthyroidism was separated from ophthalmopathy by a model based on 13 V-J features.

Amplification yielded TCR beta CDR3 regions, with RNA transcripts as the source. The TCR CDR3 first-round RT-PCR relied on the HTBI primer set. TCRdb analysed the multiplex PCR reads with MiXCR anew, one entry per CDR3 protein. Of a few hundred thousand distinct CDR3 sequences listed, 15% to 19% are singletons. If no ophthalmopathy progression occurred within 18 months, Graves' hyperthyroidism was stable. Diagnoses were made from clinical symptoms, serum measures (thyroxine and TRAb), thyroid ultrasound and orbital computed tomography. PBMCs were derived from about 10 ml fresh peripheral blood. V usage is TRBV28 and J usage is TRBJ2-3; D may correspond to TRBD1 or TRBD2 (5 bases each). This clonotype was obtained from a woman aged 25 to 39 with Graves' hyperthyroidism. Sample: blood. The chain's CDR3 is CASSQGPDTQYF. In DNA, the CDR3 is TGTGCCAGCAGCCAGGGACCAGATACGCAGTATTTT.